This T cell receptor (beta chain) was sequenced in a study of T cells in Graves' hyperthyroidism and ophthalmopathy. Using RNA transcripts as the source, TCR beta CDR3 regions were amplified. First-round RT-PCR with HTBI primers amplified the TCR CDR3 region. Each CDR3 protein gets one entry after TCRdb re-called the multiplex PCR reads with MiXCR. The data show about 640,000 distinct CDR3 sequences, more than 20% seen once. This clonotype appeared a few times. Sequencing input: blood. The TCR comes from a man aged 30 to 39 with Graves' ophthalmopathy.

The CDR3 nucleotides are TGTGCCAGCAGTGAGCGGTTACGTGGTGAGCAGTTCTTC. It encodes CASSERLRGEQFF. This chain joins TRBV2 and TRBJ2-1; D remains ambiguous. Deletions cut 3 bases from V and 9 bases from J, with 12 bases between. CDR1 and CDR2 from the germline V gene are SNHLY and FYNNEI. This CDR3 region has 13 residues.